This T cell receptor (beta chain) was recorded in a study of OX40 agonist ivuxolimab in advanced cancers. Study-level background: The costimulatory receptor OX40 (CD134) was targeted by ivuxolimab, a fully human IgG2 agonistic monoclonal antibody. Intravenous ivuxolimab was administered to patients every 2 weeks at six dose levels: 0.01, 0.1, 0.3, 1.5, 3 and 10 mg/kg. Of the roughly 50 dose-escalation patients, hepatocellular carcinoma was present in approximately 20, melanoma in around 15, renal cell carcinoma in 9 and head and neck cancer in 9. A male proportion of 75% to 85% and a mean age of 60 years, ranging from 23 to 79, were recorded for the dose-escalation cohort. Patients were allowed to have had prior anti-PD-1, anti-PD-L1 or anti-CTLA-4 therapy, and around 40% of the dose-escalation patients had previously received checkpoint inhibitors. Partial responses were achieved by three dose-escalation patients, of whom one had hepatocellular carcinoma and two had cutaneous melanoma. Peripheral TCRbeta sequencing aimed to test whether ivuxolimab altered TCR sequence diversity and caused clonal T-cell expansion. The paper reports the monotherapy dose-escalation portion (N = 52 patients) of the phase I ivuxolimab trial. Here is what the overall study found, with its caveats: Low levels of normalized T-cell clonal expansion were also shown by some nonresponding patients. The antigen specificity of the clonally expanded peripheral T cells was not determined. Partial responders in the 0.1-3.0 mg/kg groups had among the lowest normalized peripheral clonal expansion, especially among CD8+ T cells. After ivuxolimab, more expanded clones were found on average in CD8+ T cells than in CD4+ T cells. At doses of 0.1 to 3.0 mg/kg, clonal expansion of both CD4+ and CD8+ T cells in blood was seen between baseline and week 6.

Patients with autoimmune disease history or receiving systemic immunosuppression were excluded from the trial. Peripheral blood for TCR sequencing was collected from all dose cohorts at baseline, on cycle 4 day 1, and on cycle 7 day 1. Samples came from an open-label, multicenter, first-in-human phase I dose-escalation trial of ivuxolimab. The trial enrolled adults with locally advanced or metastatic head and neck squamous cell, hepatocellular, melanoma or renal cell carcinoma. Before TCR sequencing, CD4+ T cells and CD8+ T cells were sorted from peripheral blood as separate populations. About this clone itself: Its antigen specificity is not known. No much larger clone is present one base from it, and per-base qualities are unavailable.

For sequencing of the TCRbeta CDR3 region, genomic DNA was extracted from the sorted cells. TCRbeta CDR3 regions were sequenced using the immunoSEQ Assay. Here the immuneACCESS table is served through TCRdb, limited to in-frame sequences with V and J called. Missing clones are a known gap in these copies; in checked studies unresolved V genes cover under half, and the rest lacks a known reason. Recorded for this sample are around 84,000 clones; roughly 89% of them occurred a single time. 0.15% to 0.2% of the sample rests with the top ten. Cut back by 0 bases and 0 bases, the V and J ends lie 9 bases apart. The CDR1 and CDR2 encoded by the germline V gene (reference sequence) are SEHNR and FQNEAQ. From the cysteine up to the phenylalanine, the CDR3 has a length of 15 residues. The retained sequence is limited to the CDR3, 45 bases, with the frame set at the first base.

The sample was CD4+ or CD8+ T cells sorted from blood, taken in a trial of the OX40 agonist ivuxolimab. In this chain, TRBV7-9 is recombined with TRBJ2-7; TRBD2 is possibly the D segment (6 matching bases). The receptor was derived from an adult with an advanced solid tumor such as melanoma, head and neck, liver or kidney cancer. DNA sequence: TGTGCCAGCAGCTTAGCTAGCGGTTTCTCCTACGAGCAGTACTTC. Its protein is CASSLASGFSYEQYF.